These 20 T cell receptor beta chains were all obtained from the same sample, sequenced in a study of cytomegalovirus exposure and HLA in healthy donors. The PCR had 60 Vbeta and 13 Jbeta primers. The table came from immunoSEQ multiplex PCR; TCRdb's copy has only in-frame clones and leaves some out. The sample includes under 150,000 clones, over 75% of them seen just once. What was sequenced was PBMCs. The receptors originated from a male donor in good health and CMV-seronegative.

V is TRBV2 and J is TRBJ2-2, with D possibly TRBD2 on 5 matching bases. Trimming took 0 bases from V and 6 from J, leaving 8 bases between them. The CDR3 is made up of 14 amino acids. CDR1 and CDR2 (germline): SNHLY, FYNNEI. CDR3 DNA: TGTGCCAGCAGTGAAGCGCTGGGAGCCGGGGAGCTGTTTTTT. Its translation is CASSEALGAGELFF.

The CDR3 reads CASSRGVETEAFF. In nucleotides, the CDR3 is TGTGCCAGTAGTAGGGGGGTAGAAACTGAAGCTTTCTTT. The chain carries TRBV19 and TRBJ1-1; tentative D call: TRBD1 (5 bases). The CDR3 sequence is 13 residues long. The germline V gene encodes CDR1 LNHDA and CDR2 SQIVND (reference sequence). V lost 4 bases, J lost 5 bases, and 11 bases lay in between.

The chain recombines TRBV19 with TRBJ2-3; 12 positions match TRBD2. The CDR3 runs 15 residues. Germline loops: CDR1 LNHDA, CDR2 SQIVND (reference sequence). J gave up 3 bases and V 5 bases, and 3 bases lay outside the gene matches. DNA of the CDR3: TGTGCCAGTAGTGGGCTAGCGGGAGGGACAGATACGCAGTATTTT. It translates to CASSGLAGGTDTQYF.

This chain uses TRBV29-1 with TRBJ2-2; no definite D call. Germline assignment: CDR1 SQVTM and CDR2 ANQGSEA. Trimming removed 7 bases at V and 2 bases at J, with 11 bases between. The CDR3 length is 13 residues. Here the CDR3 DNA reads TGCAGCGGGGTGGAGCCTAACACCGGGGAGCTGTTTTTT. Its protein is CSGVEPNTGELFF.

This clone was counted between two and nine times. J is TRBJ2-1 and V is TRBV7-9, with a possible D match to TRBD2 (6 bases). CDR3 length: 15 amino acids. V was shortened by 1 base and J by 8 bases, with 15 bases between the two germline ends. Germline V lookup: CDR1 SEHNR, CDR2 FQNEAQ (reference sequence). CDR3 nucleotides: TGTGCCAGCAGCTTAGGAACCGCCCCGGGGGATGAGCAGTTCTTC. It specifies CASSLGTAPGDEQFF.

This chain connects TRBV5-1 to TRBJ2-7; 10 nucleotides align to TRBD1. CDR3 length equals 14 residues. The germline gives CDR1 SGHRS, CDR2 YFSETQ. After removal of 4 bases from V and 2 bases from J, the junction contained 3 bases not matched to a gene. The CDR3 spells CASSRGQGAYEQYF. The CDR3 DNA reads TGCGCCAGCAGCCGTGGACAGGGGGCCTACGAGCAGTACTTC.

A note on this clone: The same CDR3 arises from other DNA sequences in this sample as well. The chain joins TRBV19 to TRBJ2-1; D gene unclear. The V gene lost 0 bases and the J gene lost 1 base, with 7 bases spanning the gap. The CDR3 covers 15 residues. Germline lookup yields CDR1 LNHDA and CDR2 SQIVND (reference sequence). In DNA form, the CDR3 reads TGTGCCAGTAGTATAGAACGGTCGTCCTACAATGAGCAGTTCTTC. This codes for CASSIERSSYNEQFF.

The rearrangement joins TRBV6-5 to TRBJ2-7; a possible D gene is TRBD1 (5 bases). This CDR3 contains 11 residues. Germline assignment: CDR1 MNHEY and CDR2 SVGAGI. The V end lost 5 bases, the J end lost 4 bases, and 6 bases lay between the germline ends. The CDR3 region has the DNA TGTGCCAGCAGTGGGGCTTACGAGCAGTACTTC. It encodes CASSGAYEQYF.

Of note for this clone: An end of the junction differs from the germline gene, which may be a read error. This chain uses TRBV7-2 with TRBJ2-1; D is ambiguous. The CDR3 extends over 14 amino acids. Germline CDR1 reads SGHTA; CDR2 reads FQGNSA. CDR3 sequence (DNA): TGTGCCAGCAGCTTAGCCCTCGAACAAAAGTCAAAGATCTTC. Translated, it gives CASSLALEQKSKIF.

The chain carries TRBV30 and TRBJ2-5; D might be TRBD1 (5 bases). The CDR3 runs to 11 residues. Deletions cut 1 base from V and 11 bases from J, with 11 bases between. Germline values: CDR1 GTSNPN, CDR2 SVGIG (reference sequence). CDR3 in amino acids: CAWSAQGKQYF. The CDR3 DNA sequence: TGTGCCTGGAGTGCGCAGGGAAAGCAGTACTTC.

This clone was counted a few times. Other nucleotide sequences from this sample produce the same CDR3. This chain joins TRBV9 and TRBJ2-1, with 8 bases identical to TRBD2. The CDR3 consists of 17 residues. CDR1 and CDR2 from the germline V gene are SGDLS and YYNGEE. With V trimmed by 3 bases and J by 0 bases, 8 bases remained unmatched. The CDR3 sequence is CASSGTSGGSSYNEQFF. DNA for the CDR3: TGTGCCAGCAGCGGTACTAGCGGAGGGAGCTCCTACAATGAGCAGTTCTTC.

The chain uses TRBV7-2 and TRBJ2-5; 7 positions agree with TRBD1. The CDR3 totals 18 residues. Germline V CDR1 and CDR2: SGHTA, FQGNSA. J lost 1 base, V lost 5 bases, and 16 bases had no gene match. CDR3 coding DNA: TGTGCCAGCAGCCCTTACCCGGAAGGGGGCTCCCGCCAAGAGACCCAGTACTTC. Translation: CASSPYPEGGSRQETQYF.

The chain couples TRBV7-6 to TRBJ2-3, with a possible D match to TRBD2 (5 bases). CDR1 and CDR2 from the germline V gene are SGHVS and FNYEAQ. CDR3 size: 13 residues. V shed 7 bases and J shed 5 bases, with 13 bases lying between them. CDR3 sequence: CASTGGPRDTQYF. The CDR3 DNA sequence: TGTGCCAGCACGGGCGGGCCGAGAGATACGCAGTATTTT.

A remark on this clone: An end of the junction differs from the germline gene, which may be a read error. The rearrangement links TRBV28 to TRBJ2-2; TRBD1 matches 7 bases. CDR1 is MDHEN, CDR2 SYDVKM, per germline. The CDR3 sequence is 15 residues long. Written as DNA, the CDR3 is TGTGCCAGCAGTTCGACAGGGTTGGGCACCGAGGAGCTGTTTTTT. Its protein is CASSSTGLGTEELFF.

The rearrangement links TRBV9 to TRBJ2-6; 9 positions match TRBD1. Germline values: CDR1 SGDLS, CDR2 YYNGEE. The CDR3 has 16 amino acids. V lost 7 bases, J lost 4 bases, and 9 bases stayed unmatched. The CDR3 loop reads CASAQGAMSGANVLTF. The CDR3 DNA sequence: TGTGCCAGCGCACAGGGGGCCATGTCCGGGGCCAACGTCCTGACTTTC.

The chain uses TRBV27 and TRBJ2-7; no reliable D call. V was pared by 1 base and J by 2 bases, with 9 bases between. The CDR3 spans 14 residues. The germline V gene encodes CDR1 MNHEY and CDR2 SMNVEV (reference sequence). CDR3 sequence reads: CASSLYGPTYEQYF. CDR3 DNA sequence: TGTGCCAGCAGTTTATATGGGCCTACCTACGAGCAGTACTTC.

V gene TRBV5-1 combines with J gene TRBJ2-2, with 9 bases aligning to TRBD1. The CDR3 is 14 residues long. Germline V lookup: CDR1 SGHRS, CDR2 YFSETQ. Trimming removed 5 bases from V and 6 bases from J; junction bases left unmatched: 5. The CDR3 here is CASRWTGEAGELFF. The CDR3 coding sequence is TGCGCCAGCAGGTGGACAGGGGAAGCCGGGGAGCTGTTTTTT.

The chain links TRBV6-6 to TRBJ2-1; 8 bases align to TRBD1. Per germline, CDR1 MNHNY and CDR2 SVGAGI (reference sequence). This CDR3 has 14 residues. J lost 7 bases, V lost 3 bases, and 5 bases had no gene match. Here the CDR3 DNA reads TGTGCCAGCAGTTATCCGGACAGGGAAAATGAGCAGTTCTTC. It specifies CASSYPDRENEQFF.

V gene TRBV4-1 combines with J gene TRBJ2-1; possible D gene TRBD2, 5 bases. The CDR3 has 19 residues. The germline V gene has CDR1 MGHRA and CDR2 YSYEKL. Deletions cut 4 bases from V and 0 bases from J, with 22 bases between. Written as DNA, the CDR3 is TGCGCCAGCAGCCGCCGGTCCCCGGTTAGCGACAACTCCTACAATGAGCAGTTCTTC. It is translated as CASSRRSPVSDNSYNEQFF.

This rearrangement joins TRBV28 to TRBJ2-7; 11 bases match TRBD2. This CDR3 contains 14 residues. Germline V CDR1 and CDR2: MDHEN, SYDVKM. Trimming took 4 bases from V and 3 from J; bases not matched to a gene: 2. CDR3 loop: CASSSGTSGYEQYF. In nucleotides, the CDR3 is TGTGCCAGCAGTTCCGGGACTAGCGGCTACGAGCAGTACTTC. The full variable domain, in which reference TRBV28 and TRBJ2-7 provide the parts outside the CDR3, is DVKVTQSSRYLVKRTGEKVFLECVQDMDHENMFWYRQDPGLGLRLIYFSYDVKMKEKGDIPEGYSVSREKKERFSLILESASTNQTSMYLCASSSGTSGYEQYFGPGTRLTVT.